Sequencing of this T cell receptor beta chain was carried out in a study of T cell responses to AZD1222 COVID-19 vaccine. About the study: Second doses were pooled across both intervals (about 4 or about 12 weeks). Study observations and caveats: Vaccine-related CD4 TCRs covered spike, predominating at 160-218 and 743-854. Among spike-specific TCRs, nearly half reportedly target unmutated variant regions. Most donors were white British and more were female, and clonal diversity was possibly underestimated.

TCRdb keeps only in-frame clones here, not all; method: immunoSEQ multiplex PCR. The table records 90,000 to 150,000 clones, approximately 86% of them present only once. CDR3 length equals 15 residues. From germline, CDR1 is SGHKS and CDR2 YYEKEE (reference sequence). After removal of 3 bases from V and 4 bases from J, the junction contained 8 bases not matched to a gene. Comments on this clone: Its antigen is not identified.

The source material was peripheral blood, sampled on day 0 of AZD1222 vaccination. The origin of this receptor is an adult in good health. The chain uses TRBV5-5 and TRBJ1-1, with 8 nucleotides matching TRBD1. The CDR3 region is CASSSGGSRVTEAFF. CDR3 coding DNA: TGTGCCAGCAGCTCAGGGGGCTCGAGGGTCACTGAAGCTTTCTTT.